The rows below give T cell receptor beta chains drawn from one sample of a study of naive and memory T cell subsets. TCRdb re-analysed the UMI-ligation and nested PCR reads in MiXCR, keeping a single row per CDR3 protein. The sample lists about 120,000 distinct CDR3 sequences; 36% were seen once. Sequenced input: central memory CD4+ T cells from blood. These receptors all come from a human donor in good health. CDR3s include the opening cysteine and the closing phenylalanine or tryptophan. The order of the fields is V gene, D gene, J gene, clone size, CDR3 DNA, CDR3 protein. A D gene is named only where the DNA matches it firmly. Expanded clones are given a class, and other clones once, few, many or no size at all.

>TRBV2|-|TRBJ2-7|-
TGTGCCAGCAGTGAATCGCGTGTGTACGAGCAGTACTTC
CASSESRVYEQYF
>TRBV7-2|TRBD1|TRBJ2-5|few
TGTGCCAGCAGCTACGACAGGGGAGAGACCCAGTACTTC
CASSYDRGETQYF
>TRBV2|-|TRBJ2-4|-
TGTGCCACTCGAGGGGGGGAAGTAGCCAAAAACATTCAGTACTTC
CATRGGEVAKNIQYF
>TRBV5-1|-|TRBJ2-2|few
TGCGCCAGCAGCGGGATGAACACCGGGGAGCTGTTTTTT
CASSGMNTGELFF
>TRBV20-1|TRBD2|TRBJ2-7|few
TGCAGTGCTAGAGATAGAGGGAGGGCCTCCTACGAGCAGTACTTC
CSARDRGRASYEQYF
>TRBV6-2/TRBV6-3|TRBD2|TRBJ2-1|-
TGTGCCAGCAGAAGGAGGGCGACTAGCGGGAGGGCCGCCTACAATGAGCAGTTCTTC
CASRRRATSGRAAYNEQFF
>TRBV7-8|-|TRBJ2-2|-
TGTGCCAGCAGCTTAGGGGTCTTGACCGGGGAGCTGTTTTTT
CASSLGVLTGELFF
>TRBV29-1|TRBD1|TRBJ1-2|-
TGCAGCGTTGAGCTGGGGACAGTCTATGGCTACACCTTC
CSVELGTVYGYTF
>TRBV12-3/TRBV12-4|-|TRBJ1-2|few
TGTGCCAGCGCCTCGAGGGAACAGGGCTATGGCTACACCTTC
CASASREQGYGYTF
>TRBV9|TRBD1|TRBJ2-3|few
TGTGCCAGCAGCGACGACAGGGGGCGGAGCACAGATACGCAGTATTTT
CASSDDRGRSTDTQYF
>TRBV10-3|-|TRBJ1-1|-
TGTGCCATCAGTGAAGACGCAACAGGGAGGGTAACTGAAGCTTTCTTT
CAISEDATGRVTEAFF
>TRBV28|TRBD2|TRBJ2-1|few
TGTGCCAGCAGTCCATTCAGAGCGGGAGGAGGTAATGAGCAGTTCTTC
CASSPFRAGGGNEQFF
>TRBV29-1|TRBD2|TRBJ2-5|-
TGCAGCGCCGGGAGGGCCGGTGAGACCCAGTACTTC
CSAGRAGETQYF
>TRBV29-1|-|TRBJ2-1|-
TGCAGCGTTGGGGGAGACACGGCCTGGGGTGAGCAGTTCTTC
CSVGGDTAWGEQFF
>TRBV14|-|TRBJ2-5|-
TGTGCCAGCAGCGTAGATAGCTTGTGGGCCGGGACCCAGTACTTC
CASSVDSLWAGTQYF
>TRBV20-1|TRBD1|TRBJ1-5|few
TGCAGTGCAGCAATTGACAGGGGGTCTTTCAATCAGCCCCAGCATTTT
CSAAIDRGSFNQPQHF
>TRBV5-1|TRBD1|TRBJ1-4|-
TGCGCCAGCAGCCTCAGGGGGACCTATAATGAAAAACTGTTTTTT
CASSLRGTYNEKLFF
>TRBV27|TRBD1|TRBJ1-2|-
TGTGCCAGCAGTTTGGGCAGGGGGTGGTATGGCTACACCTTC
CASSLGRGWYGYTF
>TRBV4-1|-|TRBJ2-1|-
TGCGCCAGCAGCCAAGCTCTACTGAGCTCCTACAATGAGCAGTTCTTC
CASSQALLSSYNEQFF
>TRBV6-5|-|TRBJ2-1|-
TGTGCCAGCAGGGGGGTGGAGCGGACCTACAATGAGCAGTTCTTC
CASRGVERTYNEQFF
>TRBV7-2|-|TRBJ1-1|-
TGTGCCAGCAGCCCGGACAGATTCACTGAAGCTTTCTTT
CASSPDRFTEAFF
>TRBV7-9|TRBD1|TRBJ2-1|many
TGTGCCAGCAGTCGACAGGGGGCAAATGAGCAGTTCTTC
CASSRQGANEQFF
>TRBV5-1|TRBD1|TRBJ2-1|-
TGCGCCAGCAGCCCACCAGGGACAGGGTTCGGCGAGCAGTTCTTC
CASSPPGTGFGEQFF
>TRBV7-8|-|TRBJ2-2|-
TGTGCCAGCAGCTTAATCCAAGGCGGCGGGGAGCTGTTTTTT
CASSLIQGGGELFF
>TRBV20-1|-|TRBJ2-1|few
TGCAGTGCCTTCACCCCCGGGCTCCCCAATGAGCAGTTCTTC
CSAFTPGLPNEQFF
>TRBV15|TRBD1|TRBJ2-7|few
TGTGCCACCAGCAACCCTGACAGGGGGCGATTCTCCTCCTACGAGCAGTACTTC
CATSNPDRGRFSSYEQYF
>TRBV28|-|TRBJ2-7|-
TGTGCCAGCTCCCAGGGGTTCGAGCAGTACTTC
CASSQGFEQYF
>TRBV24-1|TRBD2|TRBJ2-1|-
TGTGCCACCAGTGACCGAGCGGGAGGCCTTCTCAATGAGCAGTTCTTC
CATSDRAGGLLNEQFF
>TRBV7-2|-|TRBJ2-5|few
TGTGCCAGCAGCTTACCGAGTTCGGAGACCCAGTACTTC
CASSLPSSETQYF
>TRBV2|-|TRBJ2-1|-
TGTGCCAGCAGAGGGTTCGGCAATGAGCAGTTCTTC
CASRGFGNEQFF
>TRBV5-6|-|TRBJ2-3|-
TGTGCCAGCAGCTTGTTTAGTGGGAGGAGCACAGATACGCAGTATTTT
CASSLFSGRSTDTQYF
>TRBV20-1|-|TRBJ2-1|-
TGCAGTGCTAGAGGCTATAGGGGCAATGAGCAGTTCTTC
CSARGYRGNEQFF
>TRBV29-1|TRBD2|TRBJ2-1|many
TGCAGCGTTGTTAGACGGGAGGTTGACAATGAGCAGTTCTTC
CSVVRREVDNEQFF
>TRBV18|-|TRBJ2-3|once
TGTGCCAGCTCACATTTATTAGGGAATACAGATACGCAGTATTTT
CASSHLLGNTDTQYF
>TRBV7-8|-|TRBJ2-5|-
TGTGCACCGGGGGCTAGTGGGGAGACCCAGTACTTC
CAPGASGETQYF
>TRBV28|-|TRBJ1-1|-
TGTGCCAGCAGCATTGGGACATACACTGAAGCTTTCTTT
CASSIGTYTEAFF
>TRBV5-6|TRBD1|TRBJ2-7|-
TGTGCCAGCAGCTTGATTTACAGGGGGAAGAGCTCCTACGAGCAGTACTTC
CASSLIYRGKSSYEQYF